A single sample is the source of the 25 T cell receptor beta chains below, sequenced in a study of control samples from healthy donors and cancer patients. Here immunoSEQ multiplex PCR was the method, and the copy in TCRdb shows in-frame clones only, minus some. The sample carries 60,000 to 70,000 clones, 65% to 90% recorded once. Sequenced input: blood. All receptors come from a man aged 35 to 55 in good health.

This clone was seen just once. CDR3 protein: CASNNRANYNSPLHF. Here the CDR3 DNA reads TGTGCCAGCAACAACCGGGCAAACTATAATTCACCCCTCCACTTT. V is TRBV27 and J is TRBJ1-6, with D hard to call. The germline V and J ends were trimmed by 7 bases and 3 bases, with 13 bases remaining between them. Germline V gene lookup returns CDR1 MNHEY and CDR2 SMNVEV (reference sequence). This CDR3 is 15 amino acids long.

The V gene is TRBV11-3, the J gene TRBJ1-1, with 7 bases lining up with TRBD1. Germline V lookup: CDR1 SGHNT, CDR2 YENEEA. The CDR3 contains 15 residues. Unmatched junction bases numbered 5, after V lost 3 bases and J lost 1 base. The chain's CDR3 is CASSFSGTANTEAFF. In DNA, the CDR3 is TGTGCCAGCAGCTTCTCCGGGACAGCGAACACTGAAGCTTTCTTT.

This chain joins TRBV24-1 and TRBJ1-3; tentatively, D is TRBD1 (5 bases). The CDR3 is made up of 14 amino acids. V was trimmed by 7 bases and J by 1 base, leaving 10 bases between them. Germline CDR1 reads KGHDR; CDR2 reads SFDVKD. CDR3 sequence: CATRTEASGNTIYF. In nucleotides, the CDR3 is TGTGCCACCAGGACAGAAGCATCTGGAAACACCATATATTTT.

The rearrangement uses TRBV15 and TRBJ1-2; TRBD1 is a possible D gene (6 bases). The CDR3 has 15 residues. CDR1 LNHNV and CDR2 YYDKDF come from the germline V gene (reference sequence). V was cut by 3 bases and J by 5 bases, with 16 bases left in between. The CDR3 region is CATSRGSGTIYGYTF. The CDR3 nucleotides are TGTGCCACCAGCAGGGGATCAGGGACAATTTATGGCTACACCTTC.

The rearrangement uses TRBV7-2 and TRBJ2-1; the D call may be TRBD1 or TRBD2 (5 bases each). V dropped 6 bases and J dropped 2 bases, with 17 bases sitting between them. The germline V gene encodes CDR1 SGHTA and CDR2 FQGNSA. The CDR3 is made up of 16 amino acids. The CDR3 loop reads CASSRAGTVAYNEQFF. The CDR3 DNA sequence: TGTGCCAGCAGTCGCGCCGGGACGGTAGCCTACAATGAGCAGTTCTTC.

The chain is built from TRBV9 and TRBJ2-2; weak D call: TRBD1 (5 bases). CDR1 is SGDLS, CDR2 YYNGEE, per germline. The CDR3 has 16 amino acids. V lost 0 bases to trimming and J lost 3 bases, with 12 bases between them. The CDR3: CASSVDSRADTGELFF. In DNA form, the CDR3 reads TGTGCCAGCAGCGTAGATAGCAGGGCGGACACCGGGGAGCTGTTTTTT.

The rearrangement uses TRBV5-1 and TRBJ2-7; 14 positions agree with TRBD2. This CDR3 is built from 17 residues. Trimming at V came to 0 bases and at J to 6 bases, leaving 8 bases not matched to a gene. Germline assignment: CDR1 SGHRS and CDR2 YFSETQ. As DNA, the CDR3 is TGCGCCAGCAGCTTGGCGGGACTAGCGGGGGCCTTTGGCGAGCAGTACTTC. Translated, it gives CASSLAGLAGAFGEQYF.

As regards this clone: An end of the junction differs from the germline gene, which may be a read error. Other DNA sequences in the same sample also yield this CDR3. The chain links TRBV24-1 to TRBJ2-5; 8 positions agree with TRBD1. The germline V gene encodes CDR1 KGHDR and CDR2 SFDVKD. This CDR3 has 14 residues. CDR3 sequence (DNA): TGTGCCACCAGCGATTCAGGGGGCTCAGAGACCCAGTACTTC. It is translated as CATSDSGGSETQYF.

The DNA for the CDR3 is TGTGCCAGCAGTTCCAAAAGGACCGCTATTGCAACTAATGAAAAACTGTTTTTT. Translated, it gives CASSSKRTAIATNEKLFF. This chain joins TRBV2 and TRBJ1-4; D is uncertain. V lost 5 bases and J 0 bases, leaving 19 bases between the germline ends. This CDR3 spans 18 amino acids. Looked up from germline, CDR1 is SNHLY and CDR2 is FYNNEI.

V and J are TRBV18 and TRBJ2-7; no definite D call. V shed 3 bases and J shed 2 bases, with 11 bases lying between them. Looked up from germline, CDR1 is KGHSH and CDR2 is LQKENI. This CDR3 has 14 amino acids. The CDR3: CASSPSGVTYEQYF. The CDR3 DNA is TGTGCCAGCTCACCTTCAGGAGTTACCTACGAGCAGTACTTC.

The chain employs TRBV7-2 and TRBJ2-3; D gene unclear. Germline V CDR1 and CDR2: SGHTA, FQGNSA. The germline V and J ends were trimmed by 0 bases and 2 bases, with 9 bases remaining between them. The CDR3 totals 15 residues. This CDR3 reads CASSLARGNTDTQYF. DNA of the CDR3: TGTGCCAGCAGCTTAGCGAGAGGTAACACAGATACGCAGTATTTT.

V gene TRBV30 combines with J gene TRBJ1-1; no firm D call. Trimming left V 3 bases short and J 2 bases short, with 10 bases between. This CDR3 is 13 amino acids long. CDR1 GTSNPN and CDR2 SVGIG come from the germline V gene (reference sequence). The CDR3 here is CAWSKHVNTEAFF. In DNA, the CDR3 is TGTGCCTGGAGCAAGCATGTTAACACTGAAGCTTTCTTT.

The sample holds one count of this clone. The chain joins TRBV3-1 (or the pseudogene TRBV3-2) to TRBJ2-3, with D tentatively TRBD2 (5 bases). Trimming left V 2 bases short and J 6 bases short, with 15 bases between. The length of the CDR3 is 15 residues. Germline CDR1 is LGHDT and CDR2 is YNNKEL (reference sequence). The CDR3 DNA is TGTGCCAGCAGCCAATCTACTAGATCGCTCGATACGCAGTATTTT. Amino acids: CASSQSTRSLDTQYF.

The rearrangement links TRBV9 to TRBJ1-4; 7 nucleotides line up with TRBD1. CDR1 and CDR2 from the germline V gene are SGDLS and YYNGEE. With 4 bases clipped from V and 0 bases from J, the junction kept 3 bases outside the gene matches. The CDR3 has 15 residues. In DNA, the CDR3 is TGTGCCAGCAGCCCTCAGGGGGCAACTAATGAAAAACTGTTTTTT. It is translated as CASSPQGATNEKLFF.

V is TRBV10-3 and J is TRBJ1-1; weak D call: TRBD1 (5 bases). The CDR3 contains 15 residues. The germline V gene has CDR1 ENHRY and CDR2 SYGVKD. V lost 3 bases and J 6 bases, leaving 17 bases between the germline ends. CDR3 in amino acids: CAISEGPGYRAEAFF. The CDR3 DNA is TGTGCCATCAGTGAAGGTCCAGGGTATAGGGCTGAAGCTTTCTTT.

This clone appeared a few times. V gene TRBV7-9 combines with J gene TRBJ2-1; 11 bases fit TRBD1. The CDR3 contains 18 residues. Germline CDR1 reads SEHNR; CDR2 reads FQNEAQ (reference sequence). Trimming cost V 7 bases and J 3 bases; bases outside gene matches: 14. The CDR3 region has the DNA TGTGCCAGCACCCCCACCAACCGGGACAGGGGGTTCTACAATGAGCAGTTCTTC. Amino acid sequence: CASTPTNRDRGFYNEQFF.

The V call is TRBV5-1, the J call TRBJ1-4; TRBD1 matches at 7 bases. After removal of 2 bases from V and 3 bases from J, the junction contained 4 bases not matched to a gene. This CDR3 is 15 amino acids long. Germline CDR1 is SGHRS and CDR2 is YFSETQ. The CDR3 DNA reads TGCGCCAGCAGCTTTACAGGGGTGTCTAATGAAAAACTGTTTTTT. It yields the protein CASSFTGVSNEKLFF.

The rearrangement uses TRBV6-2 or TRBV6-3 and TRBJ1-2; D not certain. Per the germline V gene, CDR1 is MNHEY and CDR2 is SVGEGT. V was pared by 2 bases and J by 2 bases, with 9 bases between. CDR3 length equals 14 residues. CDR3 in DNA: TGTGCCAGCAGTTACGGACGGCTCAACTATGGCTACACCTTC. Residues: CASSYGRLNYGYTF.

V and J are TRBV7-9 and TRBJ1-1; a weak D match, TRBD1 (6 bases). V was clipped by 4 bases and J by 8 bases, with 11 bases between them. Germline CDR1 and CDR2: SEHNR and FQNEAQ (reference sequence). The CDR3 has 12 residues. The DNA of the CDR3 is TGTGCCAGCAGCTCAGACAGGATCGAAGCTTTCTTT. It codes for CASSSDRIEAFF.

V is TRBV6-4 and J is TRBJ2-5; 9 bases are a match to TRBD2. CDR1 is MRHNA, CDR2 SNTAGT, per germline. J gave up 2 bases and V 4 bases, and 5 bases lay outside the gene matches. This CDR3 has 15 residues. The CDR3 protein is CASSVSGGTQETQYF. CDR3 DNA sequence: TGTGCCAGCAGTGTAAGCGGGGGGACTCAAGAGACCCAGTACTTC.

This chain connects TRBV6-5 to TRBJ2-5; 9 bases map to TRBD1. The length of the CDR3 is 14 residues. V lost 6 bases and J lost 5; bases outside the gene matches: 7. CDR1 is MNHEY, CDR2 SVGAGI, per germline. CDR3 protein: CASRALDRGETQYF. The CDR3, as DNA: TGTGCCAGCAGAGCCTTGGACAGGGGTGAGACCCAGTACTTC.

The chain employs TRBV27 and TRBJ1-2; D may be TRBD1 (6 bases). This CDR3 has 16 amino acids. The germline V gene has CDR1 MNHEY and CDR2 SMNVEV (reference sequence). V lost 2 bases and J 6 bases, leaving 19 bases between the germline ends. Here the CDR3 reads CASSLRTVGGGDGYTF. CDR3 coding DNA: TGTGCCAGCAGTTTACGGACGGTTGGAGGGGGAGATGGCTACACCTTC.

There are a few counts of this clone. The genes are TRBV5-1 and TRBJ1-2; D uncertain. The V and J ends lost 0 bases and 5 bases respectively, with 11 bases between them. The CDR3 loop spans 14 amino acids. Germline lookup yields CDR1 SGHRS and CDR2 YFSETQ. CDR3 nucleotide sequence: TGCGCCAGCAGCTTGGCGGACGGATTGTATGGCTACACCTTC. Translating it yields CASSLADGLYGYTF.

The V call is TRBV6-5, the J call TRBJ1-2, with D perhaps TRBD1 (5 bases). The CDR3 sequence is 13 residues long. The germline V and J ends were trimmed by 6 bases and 2 bases, with 10 bases remaining between them. Germline-derived CDR1 and CDR2 are MNHEY and SVGAGI. The CDR3 loop is CASSQGPNYGYTF. The CDR3 bases are TGTGCCAGCAGCCAGGGACCAAACTATGGCTACACCTTC.

The genes are TRBV29-1 and TRBJ2-1; unclear D gene. Germline V gives CDR1 SQVTM, CDR2 ANQGSEA. The V end was cut by 4 bases, the J end by 8 bases, with 9 bases between. The CDR3 extends over 11 amino acids. CDR3 sequence: CSVASRDEQFF. The CDR3, as DNA: TGCAGCGTTGCATCCCGCGATGAGCAGTTCTTC.